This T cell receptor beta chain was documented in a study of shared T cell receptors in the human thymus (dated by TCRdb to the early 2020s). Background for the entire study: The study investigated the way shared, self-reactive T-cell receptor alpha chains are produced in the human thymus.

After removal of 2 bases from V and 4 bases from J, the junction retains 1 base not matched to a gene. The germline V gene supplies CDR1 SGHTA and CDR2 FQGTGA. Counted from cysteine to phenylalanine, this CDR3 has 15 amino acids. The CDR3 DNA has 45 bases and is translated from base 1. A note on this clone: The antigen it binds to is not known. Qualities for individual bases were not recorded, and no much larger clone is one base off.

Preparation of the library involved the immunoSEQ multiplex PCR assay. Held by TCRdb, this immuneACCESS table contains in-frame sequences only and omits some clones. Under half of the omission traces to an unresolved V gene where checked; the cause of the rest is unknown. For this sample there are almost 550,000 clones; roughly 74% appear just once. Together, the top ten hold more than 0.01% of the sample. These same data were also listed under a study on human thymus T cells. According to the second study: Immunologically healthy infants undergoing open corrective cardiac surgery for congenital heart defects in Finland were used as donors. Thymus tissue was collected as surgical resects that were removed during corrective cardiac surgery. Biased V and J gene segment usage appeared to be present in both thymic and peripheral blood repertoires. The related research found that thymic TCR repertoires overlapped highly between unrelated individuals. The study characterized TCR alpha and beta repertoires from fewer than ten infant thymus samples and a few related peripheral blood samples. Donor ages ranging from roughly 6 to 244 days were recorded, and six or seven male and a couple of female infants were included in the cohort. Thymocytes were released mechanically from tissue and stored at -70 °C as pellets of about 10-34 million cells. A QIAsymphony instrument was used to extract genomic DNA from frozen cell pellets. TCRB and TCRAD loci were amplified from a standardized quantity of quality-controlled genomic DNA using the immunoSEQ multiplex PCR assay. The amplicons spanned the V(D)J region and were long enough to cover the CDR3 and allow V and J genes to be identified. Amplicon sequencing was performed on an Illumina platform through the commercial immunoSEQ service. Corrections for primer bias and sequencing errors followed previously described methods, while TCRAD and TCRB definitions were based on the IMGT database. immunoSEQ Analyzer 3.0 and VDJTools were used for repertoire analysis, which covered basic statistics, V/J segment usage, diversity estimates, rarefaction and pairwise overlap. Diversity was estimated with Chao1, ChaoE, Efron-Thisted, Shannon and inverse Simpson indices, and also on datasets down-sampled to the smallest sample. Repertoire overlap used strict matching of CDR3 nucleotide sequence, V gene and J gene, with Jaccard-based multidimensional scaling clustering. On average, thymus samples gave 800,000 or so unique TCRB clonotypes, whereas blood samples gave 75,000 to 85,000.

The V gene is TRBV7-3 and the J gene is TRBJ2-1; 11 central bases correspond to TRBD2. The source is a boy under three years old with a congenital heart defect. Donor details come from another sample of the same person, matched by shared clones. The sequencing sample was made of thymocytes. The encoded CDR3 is CASSLGTSGYNEQFF. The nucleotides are TGTGCCAGCAGCTTAGGGACTAGCGGATACAATGAGCAGTTCTTC.